A single TCR beta chain is shown here with its context. The antigen is undetermined. Germline-derived CDR1 and CDR2 are MNHEY and SMNVEV (reference sequence). The V gene end was trimmed by 6 bases and the J gene end by 4 bases; junction bases not matched to a gene: 5. This CDR3 has 13 residues. This sample was taken from a study of shared clonotypes between healthy human individuals. Here immunoSEQ multiplex PCR was the method, and the copy in TCRdb shows in-frame clones only, minus some. This sample yields more than 400,000 clones, of which about 96% are seen a single time; 0.06% belongs to the top ten. Overall study findings and caveats: A generally larger estimated richness was seen in naive subsets than in memory subsets. Sharing across a few donors was seen in approximately 5.2% of naive CD4 clonotypes. Clonotype sharing among donors likely depends on sequencing depth.

Those who donated, Caucasian adults without exception, all lived in Nashville, Tennessee. The sample consisted of naive CD4+ T cells sorted from blood. Subset: CD45RA+ positively selected. The source is a woman between 25 and 40 years old in good health. V and J are TRBV27 and TRBJ1-2; 7 bases agree with TRBD1. The CDR3 reads CASRPGQTYGYTF. As DNA, the CDR3 is TGTGCCAGCAGGCCGGGACAGACCTATGGCTACACCTTC.